This entry concerns a single TCR beta chain. Its cognate antigen is unknown. Trimming shortened V by 0 bases and J by 1 base, and 8 bases separated the two germline ends. The germline V gene has CDR1 SGHRS and CDR2 YFSETQ. The CDR3 sequence is 14 residues long. Some clones are missing from TCRdb's copy, which holds only in-frame ones; the method was immunoSEQ multiplex PCR. The sample shows about 49,000 clones, 70% to 90% of them seen only once. These data originate in a study of radiotherapy plus CTLA-4 blockade in lung cancer. Focal radiation plus CTLA-4 blockade with ipilimumab was given to patients with chemo-refractory metastatic non-small-cell lung cancer. Findings and caveats of the study: Blood saw expansion of tumor-derived TCR clones after radiotherapy plus ipilimumab.

The chain has TRBV5-1 and TRBJ2-7; TRBD1 is a possible D gene (5 bases). This material consisted of peripheral blood, taken from a patient treated with radiotherapy plus ipilimumab. The clonotype comes from a human donor with non-small cell lung cancer whose response to radiotherapy plus ipilimumab could not be evaluated. CDR3 sequence (DNA): TGCGCCAGCAGCTTGGTTCAGGGTTCCTACGAGCAGTACTTC. Translating gives CASSLVQGSYEQYF.